This TCR beta chain was sequenced in a study of T cell repertoires in cytomegalovirus infection. TCRdb re-called the reads with MiXCR, one entry per CDR3 protein. The profile covers 150,000 or so distinct CDR3 sequences, with around 24% appearing a single time and about a tenth taken by the ten largest. V gave up 0 bases and J gave up 3 bases, with 13 bases separating them. CDR3 size: 15 residues. Looked up from germline, CDR1 is SGHDT and CDR2 is YYEEEE. This clonotype was found many times. Sequencing was done on a sample of PBMCs. The rearrangement links TRBV5-6 to TRBJ2-7, with a tentative D call TRBD1 (5 bases). The sequence came from a human donor in good health (CMV status not recorded). Some clones in this sample may be carry-over from other donors' samples. CDR3 coding DNA: TGTGCCAGCAGCTTGGCCCTCCAGGGCGTCTACGAGCAGTACTTC. It yields the protein CASSLALQGVYEQYF.